Listed below are T cell receptor beta chains from one sample, sequenced in a study of CD8+CD57+ T cells in acquired aplastic anemia. TCRdb redid the calling of the reads with MiXCR, one entry per CDR3 protein. Among under 350,000 distinct CDR3 sequences listed, approximately 57% were seen once. Sample: sorted CD4+, CD8+, or CD8+CD57+ T cells (not recorded which) from PBMCs. These receptors all stem from a human donor with aplastic anemia. Both conserved end residues are part of each CDR3. A D gene is named only where the DNA matches it firmly. Rows give clone size only sometimes, using once, few, many, or a class for an expanded clone.

NA	many	TRBJ1-1	15	TRBV7-8	TGTGCCAGCAGCTTAATACGGGCGAGGAACACTGAAGCTTTCTTT	CASSLIRARNTEAFF
TRBD1	NA	TRBJ1-5	17	TRBV24-1	TGTGCCACCAGTGATTTGAGGACAGGGTATAGCAATCAGCCCCAGCATTTT	CATSDLRTGYSNQPQHF
TRBD1	many	TRBJ1-1	16	TRBV9	TGTGCCAGCAGCGCCGGGACAGGGAGGGAAAACACTGAAGCTTTCTTT	CASSAGTGRENTEAFF
NA	many	TRBJ1-2	13	TRBV5-1	TGCGCCAGCAGCTACAGGGATAACGCTGGCTACACCTTC	CASSYRDNAGYTF
TRBD1	many	TRBJ2-7	14	TRBV19	TGTGCCAGTAGTATGGGACAGGGGGCCTACGAGCAGTACTTC	CASSMGQGAYEQYF
TRBD2	NA	TRBJ2-5	15	TRBV5-1	TGCGCCAGCAGCTCCGGGACTAGCGGGGGAGAGACCCAGTACTTC	CASSSGTSGGETQYF
NA	NA	TRBJ1-2	12	TRBV19	TGTGCCAGTAGCCAAGAAATCTATGGCTACACCTTC	CASSQEIYGYTF
NA	NA	TRBJ2-6	14	TRBV12-3/TRBV12-4	TGTGCCAGCCGCCCCGGGACTGGGACCTACGTCCTGACTTTC	CASRPGTGTYVLTF
NA	few	TRBJ2-5	15	TRBV9	TGTGCCAGCAGCTTTGAGGGGGGCGGGATAAAGACCCAGTACTTC	CASSFEGGGIKTQYF
TRBD1	NA	TRBJ2-7	13	TRBV24-1	TGTGCCACCCAAACAGGGGGCTCCTACGAGCAGTACTTC	CATQTGGSYEQYF
TRBD1	NA	TRBJ2-7	15	TRBV10-1	TGCGCCAGCAGTGAGGCCGGGACAGGTCTCTACGAGCAGTACTTC	CASSEAGTGLYEQYF
TRBD1	many	TRBJ2-5	13	TRBV3-1	TGTGCCAGCAGCCGACAGGGGGGAGAGACCCAGTACTTC	CASSRQGGETQYF
NA	few	TRBJ2-5	14	TRBV2	TGTGCCAGCAGCGTCCAGTGGGGTCAAGAGACCCAGTACTTC	CASSVQWGQETQYF
NA	NA	TRBJ2-7	13	TRBV10-3	TGTGCCATCAGTGAGGCGAATGGGTACGAGCAGTACTTC	CAISEANGYEQYF
TRBD1	NA	TRBJ2-7	13	TRBV7-6	TGTGCCAGCAGACCATCGGACAGGAACGAGCAGTACTTC	CASRPSDRNEQYF
TRBD2	many	TRBJ2-3	13	TRBV12-3/TRBV12-4	TGTGCCAGCAGTCTAGCGGCACCCGATACGCAGTATTTT	CASSLAAPDTQYF
TRBD1	NA	TRBJ1-2	14	TRBV29-1	TGCAGCGTTGTTGGGCGACAGGGGGCGGGGGGCTACACCTTC	CSVVGRQGAGGYTF
NA	NA	TRBJ2-7	13	TRBV7-8	TGTGCCAGCAGCACGGTAGATACCTACGAGCAGTACTTC	CASSTVDTYEQYF
NA	NA	TRBJ1-2	12	TRBV10-3	TGTGCCATCAGTGAAAACAACTATGGCTACACCTTC	CAISENNYGYTF
NA	NA	TRBJ2-7	14	TRBV7-8	TGTGCCAGCAGCTCCTTTGCAGGGACCTACGAGCAGTACTTC	CASSSFAGTYEQYF
TRBD1	NA	TRBJ2-5	14	TRBV4-1	TGCGCCAGCAGCCGGACAGGGGGCGGTGAGACCCAGTACTTC	CASSRTGGGETQYF
TRBD2	NA	TRBJ2-1	17	TRBV10-1	TGCGCCAGCAGTGACTCGGGGAGGGTGAGGGCGAGAGGTGAGAAGTTCTTC	CASSDSGRVRARGEKFF
NA	once	TRBJ2-3	14	TRBV19	TGTGCCAGTAGTATAGATCCGGGGTCAGATACGCAGTATTTT	CASSIDPGSDTQYF
NA	many	TRBJ1-2	13	TRBV12-3/TRBV12-4	TGTGCCAGCAGTTTGTGGGGGGGCCATGGCTACACCTTC	CASSLWGGHGYTF
NA	many	TRBJ2-7	14	TRBV20-1	TGCAGCGTAGAGAGGAGAGGGGTCCCCTACGAGCAGTACTTC	CSVERRGVPYEQYF
TRBD1	many	TRBJ2-3	15	TRBV5-1	TGCGCCAGCAGCGCCGGGACAGGGGGGACAGATACGCAGTATTTT	CASSAGTGGTDTQYF
TRBD1	NA	TRBJ1-1	15	TRBV5-1	TGCGCCAGCAGCTTGGCCGGGACAGAAAACACTGAAGCTTTCTTT	CASSLAGTENTEAFF
TRBD1	once	TRBJ1-5	16	TRBV7-2	TGTGCCAGCAGCCCGCCGGGACAGGGGTTAAGTCAGCCCCAGCATTTT	CASSPPGQGLSQPQHF